A selection of T cell receptor beta chains follows, all from one sample in a study of technical replicates of blood from a few donors. Here immunoSEQ multiplex PCR was the method, and the copy in TCRdb shows in-frame clones only, minus some. The sample holds tens of thousands of clones, around 97% seen once. Material for sequencing was T cells isolated from PBMCs. The receptors originated from a human donor in good health. Each CDR3 is given with its conserved first and last residue. Clone size is shown for a subset of rows, as once, few, many or a class of expanded clone.

size	V	J	CDR3
-	TRBV30	TRBJ1-1	CAWSADSSGDTEAFF
-	TRBV6-1	TRBJ1-5	CASSQRDFLEPQHF
once	TRBV13	TRBJ2-2	CASSFSGTGELFF
-	TRBV5-1	TRBJ1-2	CASSNRTGDYGYTF
-	TRBV5-5	TRBJ1-4	CASSLDWSEKLFF
-	TRBV18	TRBJ2-3	CASSTTLGGVKGGDTQYF
-	TRBV7-8	TRBJ1-2	CASSYTGGIGYGYTF
-	TRBV5-1	TRBJ1-4	CASNSGLGNEKLFF
-	TRBV4-2	TRBJ2-5	CASSRTTSGAETQYF
-	TRBV19	TRBJ1-1	CASTGRGPLTEAFF
-	TRBV18	TRBJ1-1	CASSPPLGRGHTEAFF
-	TRBV10-1	TRBJ2-1	CASSERGDNEQFF
-	TRBV19	TRBJ1-1	CASGAEWTNTEAFF
once	TRBV5-3	TRBJ2-7	CARSLWIPTYEQYF
-	TRBV6-6	TRBJ2-6	CASSYSRSRGANVLTF
once	TRBV7-9	TRBJ2-1	CASSLAGGQQFF
-	TRBV28	TRBJ1-5	CASKSPGQPQHF
-	TRBV5-4	TRBJ2-2	CASRQGPGELFF
once	TRBV11-3	TRBJ2-7	CASSVPEASYEQYF
-	TRBV5-1	TRBJ2-7	CASSVRTGFYEQYF
-	TRBV29-1	TRBJ2-2	CSAGRAEPGELFF
-	TRBV6-5	TRBJ2-7	CASSYRTLTVYEQYF